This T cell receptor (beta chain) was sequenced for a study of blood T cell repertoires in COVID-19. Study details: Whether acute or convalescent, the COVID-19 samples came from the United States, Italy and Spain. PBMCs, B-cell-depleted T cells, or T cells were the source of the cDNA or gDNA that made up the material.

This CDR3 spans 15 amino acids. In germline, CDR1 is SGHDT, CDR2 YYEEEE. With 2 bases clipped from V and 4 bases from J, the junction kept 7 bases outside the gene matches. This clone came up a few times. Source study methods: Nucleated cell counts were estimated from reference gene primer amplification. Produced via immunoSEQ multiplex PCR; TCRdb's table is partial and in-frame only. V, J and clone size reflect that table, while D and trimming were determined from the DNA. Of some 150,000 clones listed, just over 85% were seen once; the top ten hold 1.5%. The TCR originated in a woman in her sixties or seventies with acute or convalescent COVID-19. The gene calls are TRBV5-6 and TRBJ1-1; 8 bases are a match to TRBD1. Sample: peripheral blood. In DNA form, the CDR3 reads TGTGCCAGCAGCTTAACGGACAGGGCGCGCACTGAAGCTTTCTTT. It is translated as CASSLTDRARTEAFF.